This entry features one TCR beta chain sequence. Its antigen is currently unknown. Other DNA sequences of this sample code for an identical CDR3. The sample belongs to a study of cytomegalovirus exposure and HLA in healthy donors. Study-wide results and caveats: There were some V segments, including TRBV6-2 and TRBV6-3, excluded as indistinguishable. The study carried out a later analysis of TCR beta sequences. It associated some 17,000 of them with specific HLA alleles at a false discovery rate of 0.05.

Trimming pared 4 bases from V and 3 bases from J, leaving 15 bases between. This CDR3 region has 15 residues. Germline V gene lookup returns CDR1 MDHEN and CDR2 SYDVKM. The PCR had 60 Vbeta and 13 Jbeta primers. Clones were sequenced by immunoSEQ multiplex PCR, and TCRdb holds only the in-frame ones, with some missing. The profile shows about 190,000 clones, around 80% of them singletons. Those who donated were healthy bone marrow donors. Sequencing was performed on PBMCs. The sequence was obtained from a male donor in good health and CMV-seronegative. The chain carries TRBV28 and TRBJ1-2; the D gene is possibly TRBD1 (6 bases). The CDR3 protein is CASSSPTGGYYGYTF. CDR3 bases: TGTGCCAGCAGTTCCCCGACAGGTGGTTACTATGGCTACACCTTC.